The 25 T cell receptor beta chains presented below share a single source sample, sequenced in a study of blood T cell repertoires in COVID-19. The data were produced by immunoSEQ multiplex PCR, yet TCRdb's version contains in-frame clones alone and is incomplete. The sample holds 150,000 or so clones, 75% to 85% seen once. Sequencing used peripheral blood. The receptor source for this set is a woman of 80 years or more with active or convalescent COVID-19.

This chain joins TRBV3-1 (or the pseudogene TRBV3-2) and TRBJ2-2; D is perhaps TRBD2 (6 bases). V was shortened by 1 base and J by 6 bases, with 12 bases between the two germline ends. This CDR3 contains 15 residues. The germline CDR1 and CDR2 sequences are LGHDT and YNNKEL (reference sequence). CDR3 sequence reads: CASSQAVTRAGELFF. The CDR3 coding sequence is TGTGCCAGCAGCCAAGCTGTGACTAGGGCCGGGGAGCTGTTTTTT.

Only one count was recorded for this clone. This chain links TRBV4-1 with TRBJ2-1; D gene ambiguous. V was pared by 1 base and J by 9 bases, with 10 bases between. The CDR3 is 13 residues long. Germline V gene sequence: CDR1 MGHRA, CDR2 YSYEKL. The CDR3 is CASSQVPGGEQFF. The CDR3 nucleotides are TGCGCCAGCAGCCAAGTCCCCGGCGGTGAGCAGTTCTTC.

Note on this clone: One end of the junction fails to match germline, which may point to a read error. V is TRBV7-9 and J is TRBJ2-7; 7 nucleotides agree with TRBD1. Germline CDR1 reads SEHNR; CDR2 reads FQNEAQ (reference sequence). The CDR3 is 13 residues long. This CDR3 is CGTSGTASDEQYF. The CDR3 coding sequence is TGCGGCACCTCCGGGACAGCCAGTGACGAGCAGTACTTC.

The chain uses TRBV15 and TRBJ1-2; 7 nucleotides match TRBD1. This CDR3 is built from 15 residues. V lost 2 bases, J lost 7 bases, and 10 bases stayed unmatched. The germline V gene encodes CDR1 LNHNV and CDR2 YYDKDF (reference sequence). CDR3 in amino acids: CATSRRTTGQGGYTF. Written as DNA, the CDR3 is TGTGCCACCAGCAGACGAACGACAGGGCAGGGTGGCTACACCTTC.

This clone was picked up a small number of times. The rearrangement joins TRBV28 to TRBJ1-5, with 8 bases lining up with TRBD1. The trim removed 5 bases at V and 4 bases at J, leaving 4 bases unmatched. The CDR3 is 14 residues long. Germline CDR1 reads MDHEN; CDR2 reads SYDVKM. The chain's CDR3 is CASSTQGGNQPQHF. The DNA of the CDR3 is TGTGCCAGCAGTACACAGGGGGGTAATCAGCCCCAGCATTTT.

The rearrangement links TRBV30 to TRBJ2-7; TRBD1 might be the D (6 bases). This CDR3 spans 18 amino acids. Per germline, CDR1 GTSNPN and CDR2 SVGIG (reference sequence). V gave up 1 base and J gave up 3 bases, with 25 bases separating them. The CDR3 bases are TGTGCCTGGAGTGCGATAATCCAGGGGAGAGGTCTAAGCTACGAGCAGTACTTC. Its translation is CAWSAIIQGRGLSYEQYF. The full variable domain, in which reference TRBV30 and TRBJ2-7 provide the parts outside the CDR3, is SQTIHQWPATLVQPVGSPLSLECTVEGTSNPNLYWYRQAAGRGLQLLFYSVGIGQISSEVPQNLSASRPQDRQFILSSKKLLLSDSGFYLCAWSAIIQGRGLSYEQYFGPGTRLTVT.

J is TRBJ2-5 and V is TRBV19, with 9 bases matching TRBD1. The CDR3 totals 16 residues. From germline, CDR1 is LNHDA and CDR2 SQIVND (reference sequence). The ends lost 4 bases at V and 1 base at J; junction bases unmatched: 7. CDR3 DNA sequence: TGTGCCAGTAGTAAATGGGGGACAGGGACCCAAGAGACCCAGTACTTC. This codes for CASSKWGTGTQETQYF.

Concerning this clone: Other DNA sequences in this sample translate to the same CDR3. In DNA form, the CDR3 reads TGTGCCAGCAGCTTAGCGGGGGGGAACGAAAAACTGTTTTTT. Encoded protein: CASSLAGGNEKLFF. V gene TRBV7-9 combines with J gene TRBJ1-4; possible D gene TRBD1, 5 bases. With 0 bases removed from V and 8 bases from J, the gap between germline ends came to 10 bases. Germline V gives CDR1 SEHNR, CDR2 FQNEAQ (reference sequence). This CDR3 has 14 residues.

The chain recombines TRBV7-8 with TRBJ2-3; D is possibly TRBD2 (6 bases). This CDR3 has 17 amino acids. In germline, CDR1 is SGHVS, CDR2 FQNEAQ. Between the trimmed V and J ends, which lost 5 bases and 3 bases, there was a span of 21 bases. This chain's CDR3 is CASSPPRGARGTDTQYF. The CDR3 nucleotides read TGTGCCAGCAGCCCCCCGCGGGGAGCCCGTGGGACAGATACGCAGTATTTT.

The chain's CDR3 is CSASAAGDTQYF. The CDR3, as DNA: TGCAGTGCTAGTGCAGCGGGAGATACGCAGTATTTT. The rearrangement links TRBV20-1 to TRBJ2-3; D is possibly TRBD2 (6 bases). Germline CDR1 is DFQATT and CDR2 is SNEGSKA (reference sequence). The CDR3 loop spans 12 amino acids. The V end lost 3 bases, the J end lost 5 bases, and 9 bases lay between the germline ends.

The chain joins TRBV6-6 to TRBJ2-5, with D possibly TRBD1 on 7 matching bases. This CDR3 spans 17 amino acids. Germline V gene data show CDR1 as MNHNY and CDR2 as SVGAGI (reference sequence). The V end lost 5 bases, the J end lost 5 bases, and 24 bases lay between the germline ends. This CDR3 is CASSLSGQGGSMETQYF. Written as DNA, the CDR3 is TGTGCCAGCAGTCTCTCAGGGCAGGGGGGATCGATGGAGACCCAGTACTTC.

The rearrangement joins TRBV6-2 or TRBV6-3 to TRBJ1-1; TRBD1 matches at 10 bases. This CDR3 has 18 residues. Looked up from germline, CDR1 is MNHEY and CDR2 is SVGEGT. The J segment lost 1 base and the V segment lost 0 bases, leaving 8 bases of the junction unmatched. CDR3 DNA sequence: TGTGCCAGCAGTTACTCGATTAGACAGGGGGCGCCGAACACTGAAGCTTTCTTT. It is translated as CASSYSIRQGAPNTEAFF.

This clone came up a few times. V is TRBV30 and J is TRBJ1-1, with D unclear. This CDR3 has 13 residues. CDR1 is GTSNPN and CDR2 is SVGIG in the germline V gene (reference sequence). V gave up 0 bases and J gave up 1 base, with 6 bases separating them. Here the CDR3 DNA reads TGTGCCTGGAGTGTTATCTCGAACACTGAAGCTTTCTTT. Encoded protein: CAWSVISNTEAFF.

The rearrangement links TRBV6-5 to TRBJ2-7; weak D call: TRBD2 (5 bases). Per germline, CDR1 MNHEY and CDR2 SVGAGI. Trimming shortened V by 6 bases and J by 3 bases, and 15 bases separated the two germline ends. This CDR3 spans 14 amino acids. The CDR3 coding sequence is TGTGCCAGCAGGGGATCTTGGGGAGTCTACGAGCAGTACTTC. Amino acid sequence: CASRGSWGVYEQYF.

The chain combines TRBV6-5 with TRBJ1-2, with TRBD1 as a possible D gene (5 bases). The CDR3 loop spans 14 amino acids. Trimming removed 7 bases at V and 0 bases at J, with 12 bases between. The V gene's germline CDR1 is MNHEY and CDR2 SVGAGI. CDR3 in DNA: TGTGCCAGCAACCTCAGACAGTCTAACTATGGCTACACCTTC. Encoded protein: CASNLRQSNYGYTF.

J is TRBJ1-6 and V is TRBV4-2; 7 nucleotides match TRBD1. This CDR3 has 15 amino acids. The V and J ends lost 0 bases and 8 bases, in that order; junction bases with no gene match: 4. Germline values: CDR1 LGHNA, CDR2 YNFKEQ. CDR3 in DNA: TGTGCCAGCAGCCAAGAGGGACAGACCTATTCACCCCTCCACTTT. Translation: CASSQEGQTYSPLHF.

V gene TRBV30 combines with J gene TRBJ1-6; D possibly corresponds to TRBD1 (6 bases). The CDR3 loop spans 17 amino acids. Deletions cut 0 bases from V and 6 bases from J, with 18 bases between. The germline V gene encodes CDR1 GTSNPN and CDR2 SVGIG (reference sequence). The CDR3 DNA is TGTGCCTGGAGTGTAAGACAGGTCACTTCCACTAATTCACCCCTCCACTTT. It translates to CAWSVRQVTSTNSPLHF.

The chain links TRBV5-4 to TRBJ1-2; a weak D match, TRBD1 (6 bases). Trimming removed 3 bases from V and 8 bases from J, with 17 bases in between. CDR1 is SGHNT and CDR2 is YYREEE in the germline V gene (reference sequence). This CDR3 is built from 14 residues. The CDR3 nucleotides are TGTGCCAGCAGCTATGACCCAGGGGTAAGGGGCTACACCTTC. Its translation: CASSYDPGVRGYTF.

The gene calls are TRBV10-3 and TRBJ2-5; D gene unclear. The V end was cut by 2 bases, the J end by 4 bases, with 5 bases between. CDR3 length equals 12 residues. CDR1 and CDR2 (germline): ENHRY, SYGVKD. CDR3 in DNA: TGTGCCATCAGTGAGATCGGAGAGACCCAGTACTTC. This sequence encodes CAISEIGETQYF.

This chain joins TRBV27 and TRBJ1-1; weak D call: TRBD1 (6 bases). Deletions cut 6 bases from V and 4 bases from J, with 21 bases between. Germline V lookup: CDR1 MNHEY, CDR2 SMNVEV (reference sequence). The CDR3 is 16 amino acids. CDR3 DNA sequence: TGTGCCAGCAGGTGGGGGCAGGGCGCGGTTGGCACTGAAGCTTTCTTT. Protein product: CASRWGQGAVGTEAFF.

This clone has more than one count but fewer than ten. The V gene is TRBV6-5, the J gene TRBJ1-6; 7 bases are a match to TRBD1. This CDR3 spans 15 amino acids. Germline loops: CDR1 MNHEY, CDR2 SVGAGI. V gave up 7 bases and J gave up 5 bases; unmatched junction bases: 8. The CDR3, as DNA: TGTGCCAGCAAGATGGGGACAGCCGATAATTCACCCCTCCACTTT. Its protein is CASKMGTADNSPLHF.

This chain uses TRBV24-1 with TRBJ2-1, with 7 nucleotides matching TRBD1. The germline CDR1 and CDR2 sequences are KGHDR and SFDVKD. With 5 bases clipped from V and 4 bases from J, the junction kept 10 bases outside the gene matches. CDR3 length: 16 amino acids. The CDR3 loop is CATSARQGVEYNEQFF. CDR3 DNA sequence: TGTGCCACCAGTGCCCGACAGGGAGTGGAGTACAATGAGCAGTTCTTC.

The genes are TRBV7-2 and TRBJ1-2; weak D call: TRBD1 (5 bases). This CDR3 region has 17 residues. V was trimmed by 2 bases and J by 8 bases, leaving 24 bases between them. From germline, CDR1 is SGHTA and CDR2 FQGNSA. The CDR3 DNA reads as TGTGCCAGCAGCTTAAGGATCATACGGGGGACTTCGAGGGGCTACACCTTC. Protein sequence: CASSLRIIRGTSRGYTF.

This clone was seen repeatedly, ten times or more. This sequence joins TRBV4-2 and TRBJ1-2, with 7 bases matching TRBD1. V dropped 0 bases and J dropped 8; count of bases not matched to a gene: 15. This CDR3 contains 17 residues. Germline-derived CDR1 and CDR2 are LGHNA and YNFKEQ. The CDR3 DNA sequence: TGTGCCAGCAGCCAAGATCGGTGGACAGGTGGGCTAGGGGGCTACACCTTC. Amino acids: CASSQDRWTGGLGGYTF.

The J gene is TRBJ1-1, the V gene TRBV6-5; D not resolved. The V gene lost 2 bases and the J gene lost 5 bases, with 12 bases spanning the gap. Germline values: CDR1 MNHEY, CDR2 SVGAGI. The CDR3 consists of 14 residues. CDR3 protein: CASSYEGFSTEAFF. The CDR3 DNA reads as TGTGCCAGCAGTTACGAGGGTTTTTCGACTGAAGCTTTCTTT.